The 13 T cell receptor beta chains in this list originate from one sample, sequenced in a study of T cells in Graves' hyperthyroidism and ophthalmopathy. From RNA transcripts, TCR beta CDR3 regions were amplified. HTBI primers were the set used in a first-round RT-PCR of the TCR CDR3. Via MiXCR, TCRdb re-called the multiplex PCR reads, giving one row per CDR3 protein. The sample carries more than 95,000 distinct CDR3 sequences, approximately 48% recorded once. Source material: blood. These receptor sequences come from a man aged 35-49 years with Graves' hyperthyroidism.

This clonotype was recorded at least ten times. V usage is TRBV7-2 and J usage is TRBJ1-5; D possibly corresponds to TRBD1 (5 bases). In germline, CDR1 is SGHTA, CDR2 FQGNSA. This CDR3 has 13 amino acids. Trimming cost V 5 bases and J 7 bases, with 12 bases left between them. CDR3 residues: CASSTREGQPQHF. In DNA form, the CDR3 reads TGTGCCAGCAGCACCAGGGAGGGACAGCCCCAGCATTTT.

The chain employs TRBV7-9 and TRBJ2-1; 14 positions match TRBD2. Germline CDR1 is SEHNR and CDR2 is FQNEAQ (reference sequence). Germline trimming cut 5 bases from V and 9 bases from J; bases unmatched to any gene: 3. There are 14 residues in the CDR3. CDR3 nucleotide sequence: TGTGCCAGCAGCCTCGGGACTAGCGGGAGTGAGCAGTTCTTC. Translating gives CASSLGTSGSEQFF.

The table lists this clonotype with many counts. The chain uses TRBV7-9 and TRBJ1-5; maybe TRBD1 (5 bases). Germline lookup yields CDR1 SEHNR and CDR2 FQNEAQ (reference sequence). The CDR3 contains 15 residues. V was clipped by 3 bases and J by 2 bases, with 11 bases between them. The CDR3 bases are TGTGCCAGCAGCTTCGGGGGACGGGGCAATCAGCCCCAGCATTTT. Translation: CASSFGGRGNQPQHF.

The DNA for the CDR3 is TGTGCCAGCAGCTCGCCACGGGACAGTGAAAAACTGTTTTTT. It encodes CASSSPRDSEKLFF. The chain couples TRBV7-9 to TRBJ1-4; 7 bases are shared with TRBD1. Germline V gene lookup returns CDR1 SEHNR and CDR2 FQNEAQ (reference sequence). The CDR3 runs to 14 residues. With 4 bases clipped from V and 7 bases from J, the junction kept 6 bases outside the gene matches.

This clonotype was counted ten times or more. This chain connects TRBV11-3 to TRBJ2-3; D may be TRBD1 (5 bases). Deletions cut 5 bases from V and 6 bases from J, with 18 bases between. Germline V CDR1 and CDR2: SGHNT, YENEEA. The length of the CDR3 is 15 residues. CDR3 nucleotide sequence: TGTGCCAGCAGCCAAGAGACAGTTAATCGGGATACGCAGTATTTT. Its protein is CASSQETVNRDTQYF.

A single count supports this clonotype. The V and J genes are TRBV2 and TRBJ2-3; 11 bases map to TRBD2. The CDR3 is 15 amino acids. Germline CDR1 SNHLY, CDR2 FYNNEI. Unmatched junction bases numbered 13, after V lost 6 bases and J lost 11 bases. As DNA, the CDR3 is TGTGCCAGCAGAGGATCACTAGCGGGGGACAATGAGCAGTATTTT. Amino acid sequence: CASRGSLAGDNEQYF.

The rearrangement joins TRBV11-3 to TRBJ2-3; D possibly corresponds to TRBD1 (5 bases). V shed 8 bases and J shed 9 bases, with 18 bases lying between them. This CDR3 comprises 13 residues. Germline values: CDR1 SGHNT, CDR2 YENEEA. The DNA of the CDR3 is TGTGCCAGCGACCGGGCTGGGGCTGTCACGCAGTATTTT. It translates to CASDRAGAVTQYF.

The CDR3 nucleotides read TGTGCCAGCAGCCGGACACGTGAAGCTTTCTTC. Translating gives CASSRTREAFF. V and J are TRBV12-3 or TRBV12-4 and TRBJ2-1; weak D call: TRBD1 (5 bases). Trimming left V 6 bases short and J 16 bases short, with 16 bases between. CDR3 length: 11 amino acids.

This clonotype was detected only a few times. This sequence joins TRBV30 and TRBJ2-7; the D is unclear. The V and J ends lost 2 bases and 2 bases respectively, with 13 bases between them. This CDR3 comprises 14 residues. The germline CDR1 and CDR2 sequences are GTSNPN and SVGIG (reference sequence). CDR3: CAWSPPRPPYEQYF. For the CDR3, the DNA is TGTGCCTGGAGTCCACCCCGGCCGCCCTACGAGCAGTACTTC.

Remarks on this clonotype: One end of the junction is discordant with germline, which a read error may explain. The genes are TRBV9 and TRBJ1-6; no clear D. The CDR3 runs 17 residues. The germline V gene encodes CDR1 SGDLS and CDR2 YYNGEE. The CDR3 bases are TGTGCCAGCAGCGTAGGGGAAGATCGCGCCTATAATTCACCCCTCCGCTTC. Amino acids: CASSVGEDRAYNSPLRF.

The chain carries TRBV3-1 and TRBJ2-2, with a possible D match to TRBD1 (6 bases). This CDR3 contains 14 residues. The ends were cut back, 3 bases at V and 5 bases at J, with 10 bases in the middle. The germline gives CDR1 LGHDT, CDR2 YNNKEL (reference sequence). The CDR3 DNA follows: TGTGCCAGCAGCCAGCTACAGGGTACCGGGGAGCTGTTTTTT. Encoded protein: CASSQLQGTGELFF. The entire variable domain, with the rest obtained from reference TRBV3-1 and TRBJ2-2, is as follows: DTAVSQTPKYLVTQMGNDKSIKCEQNLGHDTMYWYKQDSKKFLKIMFSYNNKELIINETVPNRFSPKSPDKAHLNLHINSLELGDSAVYFCASSQLQGTGELFFGEGSRLTVL.

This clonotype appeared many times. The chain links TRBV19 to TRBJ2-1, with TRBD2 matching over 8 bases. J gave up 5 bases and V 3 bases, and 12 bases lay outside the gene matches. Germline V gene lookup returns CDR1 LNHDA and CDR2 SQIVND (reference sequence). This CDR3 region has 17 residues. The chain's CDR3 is CASSMPQAGVLNNEQFF. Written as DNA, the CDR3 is TGTGCCAGTAGTATGCCCCAAGCGGGGGTCCTTAACAATGAGCAGTTCTTC.

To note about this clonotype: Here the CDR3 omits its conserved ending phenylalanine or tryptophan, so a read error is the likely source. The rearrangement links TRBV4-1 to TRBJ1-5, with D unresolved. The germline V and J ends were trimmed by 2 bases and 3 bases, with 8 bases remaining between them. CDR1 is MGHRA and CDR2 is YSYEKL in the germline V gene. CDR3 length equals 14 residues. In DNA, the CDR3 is TGCGCCAGCAGCCAATGGCAGCTCAATCAGCCCCAGCATTCT. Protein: CASSQWQLNQPQHS.